This TCR beta chain comes out of a study of cytomegalovirus exposure and HLA in healthy donors. In the study overall: Researchers previously reported finding fewer than 140 million unique TCR beta sequences from roughly 170 million T cells.

PCR employed 60 Vbeta and 13 Jbeta primers. Sequenced by immunoSEQ multiplex PCR; TCRdb stores in-frame clones only, minus some. The sample holds 20,000 to 25,000 clones. As for this clone: Its antigen is as yet unknown.

Notes on the study in general: HLA allele associations emerged for about 18,000 TCR beta sequences in a later analysis, at 0.05 false discovery rate. In a later analysis, productive TCRs from donors in an Asian-associated ancestry cluster reportedly carried fewer N-insertions than the cohort mean. Among CMV-associated TCR beta chains, most appeared HLA-restricted in a later analysis.

The receptor's source is a male donor in good health and CMV-seropositive. The sequenced material came from PBMCs.

This CDR3 reads CASSLGGTSKSYEQYF. The CDR3 coding sequence is TGTGCCAGCAGCTTGGGCGGGACTAGCAAATCCTACGAGCAGTACTTC. The chain carries TRBV5-4 and TRBJ2-7; TRBD2 agrees at 9 bases. The CDR3 is made up of 16 amino acids. The germline gives CDR1 SGHNT, CDR2 YYREEE (reference sequence). Trimming removed 0 bases from V and 1 base from J; junction bases left unmatched: 5.